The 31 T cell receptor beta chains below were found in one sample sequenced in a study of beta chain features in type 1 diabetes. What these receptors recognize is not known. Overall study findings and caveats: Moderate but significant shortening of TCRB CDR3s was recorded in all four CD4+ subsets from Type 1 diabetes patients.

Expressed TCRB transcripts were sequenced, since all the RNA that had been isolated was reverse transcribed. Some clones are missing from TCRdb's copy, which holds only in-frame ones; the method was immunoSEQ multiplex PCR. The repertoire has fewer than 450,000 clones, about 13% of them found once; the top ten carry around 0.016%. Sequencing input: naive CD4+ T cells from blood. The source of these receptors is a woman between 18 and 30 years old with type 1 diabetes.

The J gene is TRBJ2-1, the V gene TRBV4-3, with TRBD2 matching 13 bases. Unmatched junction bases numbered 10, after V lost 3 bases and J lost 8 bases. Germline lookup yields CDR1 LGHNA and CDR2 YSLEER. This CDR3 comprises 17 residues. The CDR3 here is CASSHAIGLAGVHEQFF. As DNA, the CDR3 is TGCGCCAGCAGCCATGCGATCGGACTAGCGGGAGTTCATGAGCAGTTCTTC.

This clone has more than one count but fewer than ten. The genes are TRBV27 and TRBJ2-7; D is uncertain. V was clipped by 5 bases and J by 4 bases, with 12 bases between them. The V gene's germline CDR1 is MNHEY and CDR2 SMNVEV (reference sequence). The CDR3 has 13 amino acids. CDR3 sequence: CASSTQKRYEQYF. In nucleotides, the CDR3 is TGTGCCAGCAGTACACAGAAACGGTACGAGCAGTACTTC.

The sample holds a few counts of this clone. The CDR3 sequence is CASSSTRGRSETQYF. CDR3 sequence (DNA): TGTGCCAGCAGCTCCACCCGGGGTAGGAGCGAGACCCAGTACTTC. This chain links TRBV11-2 with TRBJ2-5, with D possibly being TRBD2 (5 bases). The length of the CDR3 is 15 residues. Between the trimmed V and J ends, which lost 4 bases and 5 bases, there was a span of 17 bases. CDR1 is SGHAT, CDR2 FQNNGV, per germline.

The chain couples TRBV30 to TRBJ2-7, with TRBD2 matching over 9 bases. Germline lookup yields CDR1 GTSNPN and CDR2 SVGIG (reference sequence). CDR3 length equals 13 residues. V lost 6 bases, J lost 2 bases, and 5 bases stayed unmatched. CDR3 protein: CACPSGTPYEQYF. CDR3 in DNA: TGTGCCTGCCCTAGCGGGACACCCTACGAGCAGTACTTC.

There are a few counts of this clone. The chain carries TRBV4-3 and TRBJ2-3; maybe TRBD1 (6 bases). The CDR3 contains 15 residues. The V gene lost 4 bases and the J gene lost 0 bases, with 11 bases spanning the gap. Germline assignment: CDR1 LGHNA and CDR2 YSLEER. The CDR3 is CASSPGAASTDTQYF. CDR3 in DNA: TGCGCCAGCAGCCCAGGGGCAGCTAGCACAGATACGCAGTATTTT.

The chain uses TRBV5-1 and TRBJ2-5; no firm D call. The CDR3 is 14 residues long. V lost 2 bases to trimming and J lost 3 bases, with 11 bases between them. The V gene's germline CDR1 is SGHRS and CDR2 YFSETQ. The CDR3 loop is CASSFGQVEETQYF. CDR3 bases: TGCGCCAGCAGCTTTGGGCAGGTAGAAGAGACCCAGTACTTC.

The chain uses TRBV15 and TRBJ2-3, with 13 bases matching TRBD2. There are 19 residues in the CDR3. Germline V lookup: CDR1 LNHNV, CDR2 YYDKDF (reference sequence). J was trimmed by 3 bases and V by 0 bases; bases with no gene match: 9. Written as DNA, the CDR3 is TGTGCCACCAGCAGAGATTGGGGACTAGCGGGACGTCGTACAGATACGCAGTATTTT. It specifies CATSRDWGLAGRRTDTQYF.

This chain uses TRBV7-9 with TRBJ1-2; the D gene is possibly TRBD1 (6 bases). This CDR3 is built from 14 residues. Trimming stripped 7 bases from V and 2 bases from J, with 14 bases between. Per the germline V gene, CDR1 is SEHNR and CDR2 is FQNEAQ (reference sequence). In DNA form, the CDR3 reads TGTGCCAGCACCTCCGGGACATCCAACTATGGCTACACCTTC. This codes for CASTSGTSNYGYTF.

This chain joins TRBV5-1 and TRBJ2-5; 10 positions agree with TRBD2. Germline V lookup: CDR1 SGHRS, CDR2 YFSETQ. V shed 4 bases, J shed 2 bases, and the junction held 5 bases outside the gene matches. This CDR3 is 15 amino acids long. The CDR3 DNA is TGCGCCAGCAGCATAGGACTAGCGGAGCAAGAGACCCAGTACTTC. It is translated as CASSIGLAEQETQYF.

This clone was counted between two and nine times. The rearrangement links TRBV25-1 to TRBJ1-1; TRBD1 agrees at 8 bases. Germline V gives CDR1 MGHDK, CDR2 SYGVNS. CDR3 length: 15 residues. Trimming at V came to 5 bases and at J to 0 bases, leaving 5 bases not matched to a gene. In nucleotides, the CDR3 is TGTGCCAGCAGTCCCAGGACAGGGATGAACACTGAAGCTTTCTTT. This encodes CASSPRTGMNTEAFF.

In DNA form, the CDR3 reads TGTGCCAGCAGTCTACGGACTGACGGGGGGGAGCTGTTTTTT. It encodes CASSLRTDGGELFF. V gene TRBV2 combines with J gene TRBJ2-2; a possible D gene is TRBD2 (5 bases). V dropped 5 bases and J dropped 8 bases, with 15 bases sitting between them. Germline CDR1 is SNHLY and CDR2 is FYNNEI. The CDR3 is made up of 14 amino acids. The variable domain in full, completed from reference TRBV2 and TRBJ2-2, reads EPEVTQTPSHQVTQMGQEVILRCVPISNHLYFYWYRQILGQKVEFLVSFYNNEISEKSEIFDDQFSVERPDGSNFTLKIRSTKLEDSAMYFCASSLRTDGGELFFGEGSRLTVL.

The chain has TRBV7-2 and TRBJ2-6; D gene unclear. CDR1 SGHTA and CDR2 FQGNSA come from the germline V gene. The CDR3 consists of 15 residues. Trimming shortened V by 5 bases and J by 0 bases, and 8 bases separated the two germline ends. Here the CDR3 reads CASSLRSSGANVLTF. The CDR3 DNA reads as TGTGCCAGCAGCCTCCGGAGCTCTGGGGCCAACGTCCTGACTTTC. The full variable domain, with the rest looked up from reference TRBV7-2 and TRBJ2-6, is GAGVSQSPSNKVTEKGKDVELRCDPISGHTALYWYRQSLGQGLEFLIYFQGNSAPDKSGLPSDRFSAERTGGSVSTLTIQRTQQEDSAVYLCASSLRSSGANVLTFGAGSRLTVL.

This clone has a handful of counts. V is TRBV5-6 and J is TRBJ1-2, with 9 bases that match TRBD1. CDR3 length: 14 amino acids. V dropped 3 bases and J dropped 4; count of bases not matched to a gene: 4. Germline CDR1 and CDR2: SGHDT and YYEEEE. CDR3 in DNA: TGTGCCAGCAGCTCGGGACAGGGCCCCTATGGCTACACCTTC. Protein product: CASSSGQGPYGYTF. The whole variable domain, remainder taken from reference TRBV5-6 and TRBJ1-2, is DAGVTQSPTHLIKTRGQQVTLRCSPKSGHDTVSWYQQALGQGPQFIFQYYEEEERQRGNFPDRFSGHQFPNYSSELNVNALLLGDSALYLCASSSGQGPYGYTFGSGTRLTVV.

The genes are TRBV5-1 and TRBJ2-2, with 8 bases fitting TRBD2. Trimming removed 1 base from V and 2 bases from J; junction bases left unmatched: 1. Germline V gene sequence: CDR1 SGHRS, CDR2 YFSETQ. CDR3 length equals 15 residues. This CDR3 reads CASSLRGGNTGELFF. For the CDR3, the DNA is TGCGCCAGCAGCTTGCGGGGGGGCAACACCGGGGAGCTGTTTTTT.

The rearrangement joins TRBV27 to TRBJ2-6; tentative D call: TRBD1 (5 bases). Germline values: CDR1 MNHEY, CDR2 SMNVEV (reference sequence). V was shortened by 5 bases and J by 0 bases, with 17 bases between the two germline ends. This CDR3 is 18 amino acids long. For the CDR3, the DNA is TGTGCCAGCAGTCGCTCCAGGGCAGCCTTCTCTGGGGCCAACGTCCTGACTTTC. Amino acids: CASSRSRAAFSGANVLTF.

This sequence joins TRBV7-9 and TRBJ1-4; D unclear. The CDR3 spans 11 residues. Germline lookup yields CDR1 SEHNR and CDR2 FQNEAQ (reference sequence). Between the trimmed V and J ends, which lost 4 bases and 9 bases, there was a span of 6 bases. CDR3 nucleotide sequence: TGTGCCAGCAGCTCCCTCCAAAAACTGTTTTTT. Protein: CASSSLQKLFF.

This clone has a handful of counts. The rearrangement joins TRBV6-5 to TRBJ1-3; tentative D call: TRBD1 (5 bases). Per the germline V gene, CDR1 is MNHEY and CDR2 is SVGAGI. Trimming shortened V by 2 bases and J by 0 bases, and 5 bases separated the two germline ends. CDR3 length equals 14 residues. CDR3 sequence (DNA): TGTGCCAGCAGTTACGACAGCTCTGGAAACACCATATATTTT. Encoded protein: CASSYDSSGNTIYF.

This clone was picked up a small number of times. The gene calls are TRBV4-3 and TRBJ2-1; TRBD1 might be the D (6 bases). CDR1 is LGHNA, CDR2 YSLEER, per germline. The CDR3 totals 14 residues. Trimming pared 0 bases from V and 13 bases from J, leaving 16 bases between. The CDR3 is CASSQDRPQGIQFF. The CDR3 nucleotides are TGCGCCAGCAGCCAAGATCGCCCCCAGGGGATTCAGTTCTTC.

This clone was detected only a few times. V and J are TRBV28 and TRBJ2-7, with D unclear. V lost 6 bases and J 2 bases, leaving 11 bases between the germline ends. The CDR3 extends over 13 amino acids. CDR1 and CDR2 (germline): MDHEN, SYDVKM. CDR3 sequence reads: CASSDGVPYEQYF. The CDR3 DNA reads TGTGCCAGCAGCGACGGAGTTCCCTACGAGCAGTACTTC.

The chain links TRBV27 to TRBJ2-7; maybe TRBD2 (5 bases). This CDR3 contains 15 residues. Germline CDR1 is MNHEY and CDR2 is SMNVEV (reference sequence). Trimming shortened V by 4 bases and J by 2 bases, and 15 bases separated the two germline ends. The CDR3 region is CASSSRTRAPYEQYF. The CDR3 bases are TGTGCCAGCAGTTCCCGGACTCGGGCCCCCTACGAGCAGTACTTC.

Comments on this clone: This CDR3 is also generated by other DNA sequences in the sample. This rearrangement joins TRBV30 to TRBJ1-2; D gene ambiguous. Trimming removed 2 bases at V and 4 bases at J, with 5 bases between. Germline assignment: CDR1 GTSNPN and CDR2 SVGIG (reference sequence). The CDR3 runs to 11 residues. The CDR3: CAWSLRYGYTF. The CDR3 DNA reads TGTGCCTGGAGTTTGCGCTATGGCTACACCTTC.

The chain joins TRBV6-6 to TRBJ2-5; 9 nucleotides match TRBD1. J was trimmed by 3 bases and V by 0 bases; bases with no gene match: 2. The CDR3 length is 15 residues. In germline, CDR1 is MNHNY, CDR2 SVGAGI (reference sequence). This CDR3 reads CASSYSGTGKETQYF. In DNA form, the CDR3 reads TGTGCCAGCAGTTACTCGGGGACAGGGAAAGAGACCCAGTACTTC.

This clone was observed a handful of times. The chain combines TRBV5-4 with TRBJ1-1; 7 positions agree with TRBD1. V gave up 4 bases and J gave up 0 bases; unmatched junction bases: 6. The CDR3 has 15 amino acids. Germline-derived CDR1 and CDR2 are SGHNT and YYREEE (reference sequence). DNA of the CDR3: TGTGCCAGCAGCGGACAGGTGCCCATGAACACTGAAGCTTTCTTT. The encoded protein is CASSGQVPMNTEAFF. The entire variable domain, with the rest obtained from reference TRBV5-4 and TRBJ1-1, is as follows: ETGVTQSPTHLIKTRGQQVTLRCSSQSGHNTVSWYQQALGQGPQFIFQYYREEENGRGNFPPRFSGLQFPNYSSELNVNALELDDSALYLCASSGQVPMNTEAFFGQGTRLTVV.

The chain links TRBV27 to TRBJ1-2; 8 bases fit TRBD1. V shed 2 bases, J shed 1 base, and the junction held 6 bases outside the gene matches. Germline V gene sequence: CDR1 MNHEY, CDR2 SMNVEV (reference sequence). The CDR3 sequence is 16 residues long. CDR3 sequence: CASSLAGQGLNYGYTF. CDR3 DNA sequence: TGTGCCAGCAGTTTAGCAGGACAGGGCCTTAACTATGGCTACACCTTC.

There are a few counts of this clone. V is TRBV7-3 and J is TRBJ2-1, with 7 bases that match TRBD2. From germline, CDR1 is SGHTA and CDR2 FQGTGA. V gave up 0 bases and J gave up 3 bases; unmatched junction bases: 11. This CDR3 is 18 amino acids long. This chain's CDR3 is CASSLTGLGGVNYNEQFF. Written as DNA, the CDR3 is TGTGCCAGCAGCTTAACCGGGTTGGGGGGGGTTAACTACAATGAGCAGTTCTTC.

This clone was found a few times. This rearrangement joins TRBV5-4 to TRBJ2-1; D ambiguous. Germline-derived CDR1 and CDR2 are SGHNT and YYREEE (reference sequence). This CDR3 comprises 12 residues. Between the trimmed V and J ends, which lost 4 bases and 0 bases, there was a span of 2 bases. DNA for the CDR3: TGTGCCAGCAGCCTCTCCTACAATGAGCAGTTCTTC. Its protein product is CASSLSYNEQFF.

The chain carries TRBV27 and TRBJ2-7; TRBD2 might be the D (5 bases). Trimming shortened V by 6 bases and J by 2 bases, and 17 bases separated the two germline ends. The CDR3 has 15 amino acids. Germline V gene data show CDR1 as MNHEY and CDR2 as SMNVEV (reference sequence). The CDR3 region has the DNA TGTGCCAGCAGCCGAGGGTCCTTGGGCACCTACGAGCAGTACTTC. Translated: CASSRGSLGTYEQYF.

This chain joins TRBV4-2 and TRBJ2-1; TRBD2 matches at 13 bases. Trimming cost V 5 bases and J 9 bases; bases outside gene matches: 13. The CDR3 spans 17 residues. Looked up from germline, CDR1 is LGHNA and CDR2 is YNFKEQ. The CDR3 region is CASSKGVGTSGNAEQFF. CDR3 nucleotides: TGTGCCAGCAGCAAAGGAGTGGGGACTAGCGGGAATGCTGAGCAGTTCTTC.

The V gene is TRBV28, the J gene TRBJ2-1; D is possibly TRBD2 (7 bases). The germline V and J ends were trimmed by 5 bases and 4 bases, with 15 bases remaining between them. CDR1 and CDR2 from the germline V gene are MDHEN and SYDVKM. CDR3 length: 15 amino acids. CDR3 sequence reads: CASSIGGATYNEQFF. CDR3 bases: TGTGCCAGCAGTATAGGGGGGGCTACGTACAATGAGCAGTTCTTC.

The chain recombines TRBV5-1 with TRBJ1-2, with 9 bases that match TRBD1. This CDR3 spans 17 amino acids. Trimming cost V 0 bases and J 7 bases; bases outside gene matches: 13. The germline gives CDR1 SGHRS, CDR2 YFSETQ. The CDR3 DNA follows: TGCGCCAGCAGCTTGGATACTAGGACAGGGGCGACCGTTGGCTACACCTTC. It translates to CASSLDTRTGATVGYTF.

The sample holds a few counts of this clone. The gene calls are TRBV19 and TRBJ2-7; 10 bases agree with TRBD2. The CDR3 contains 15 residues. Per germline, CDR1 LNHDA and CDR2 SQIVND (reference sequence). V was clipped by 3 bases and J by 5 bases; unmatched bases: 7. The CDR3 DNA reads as TGTGCCAGTAGTATTGGTGCTAGCGGGAGAGACGAGCAGTACGTC. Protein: CASSIGASGRDEQYV.